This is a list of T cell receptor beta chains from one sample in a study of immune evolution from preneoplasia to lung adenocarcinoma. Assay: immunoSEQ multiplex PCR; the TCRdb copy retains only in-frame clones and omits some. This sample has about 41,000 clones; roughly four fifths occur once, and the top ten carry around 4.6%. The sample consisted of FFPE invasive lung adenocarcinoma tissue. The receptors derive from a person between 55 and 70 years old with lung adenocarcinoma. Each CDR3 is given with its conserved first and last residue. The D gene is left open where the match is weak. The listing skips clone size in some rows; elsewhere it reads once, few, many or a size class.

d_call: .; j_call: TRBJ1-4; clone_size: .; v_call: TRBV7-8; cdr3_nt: TGTGCCAGCAGCACTAAGCGTTATTCGACTTTTAATGAAAAACTGTTTTTT; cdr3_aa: CASSTKRYSTFNEKLFF
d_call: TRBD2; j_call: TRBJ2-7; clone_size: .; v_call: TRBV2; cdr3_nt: TGTGCCAGCAATTCCGCTAGCGGGACCTACGAGCAGTACTTC; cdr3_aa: CASNSASGTYEQYF
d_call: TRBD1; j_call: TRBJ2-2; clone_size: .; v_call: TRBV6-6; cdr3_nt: TGTGCCAGCAGCCCGGGACAGGGTAACACCGGGGAGCTGTTTTTT; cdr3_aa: CASSPGQGNTGELFF
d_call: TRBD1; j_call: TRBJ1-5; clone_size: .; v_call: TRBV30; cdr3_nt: TGTGCCTGGAGTGCCAGACAGGGGGGTCAGCCCCAGCATTTT; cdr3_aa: CAWSARQGGQPQHF
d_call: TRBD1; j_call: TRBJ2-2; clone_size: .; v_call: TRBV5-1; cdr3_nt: TGCGCCAGCAGAAGACAGGGGGGGACCCAGCTCACCGGGGAGCTGTTTTTT; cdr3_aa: CASRRQGGTQLTGELFF
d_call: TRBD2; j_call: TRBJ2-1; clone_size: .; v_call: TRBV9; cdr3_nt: TGTGCCAGCAGTATTAGCGGGGGCAGCTCCTACAATGAGCAGTTCTTC; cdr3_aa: CASSISGGSSYNEQFF
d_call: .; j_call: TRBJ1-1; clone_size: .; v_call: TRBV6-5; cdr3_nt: TGTGCCAGCAGTTACAGGGCTGAAGCTTTCTTT; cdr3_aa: CASSYRAEAFF
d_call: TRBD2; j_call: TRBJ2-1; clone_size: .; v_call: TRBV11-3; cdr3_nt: TGTGCCAGCAGCTTGGGACTAGCGGGAGACTACAATGAGCAGTTCTTC; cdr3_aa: CASSLGLAGDYNEQFF
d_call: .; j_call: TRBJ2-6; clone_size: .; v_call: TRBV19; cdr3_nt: TGTGCCAGTAGTATGGTCGGATCAGGGGCCAACGTCCTGACTTTC; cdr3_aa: CASSMVGSGANVLTF
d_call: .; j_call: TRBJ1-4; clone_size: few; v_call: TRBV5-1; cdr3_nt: TGCGCCAGCAGCTTGGGGAGGGGAACTAATGAAAAACTGTTTTTT; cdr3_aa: CASSLGRGTNEKLFF
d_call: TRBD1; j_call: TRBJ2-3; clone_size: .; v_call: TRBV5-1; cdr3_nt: TGCGCCAGCAGCCTCCGGGACAGACGCACAGATACGCAGTATTTT; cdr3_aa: CASSLRDRRTDTQYF
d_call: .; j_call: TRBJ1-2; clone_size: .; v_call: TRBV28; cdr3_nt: TGTGCCATCCTAAAACCCGGGATCTCCGGCTATGGCTACACCTTC; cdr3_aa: CAILKPGISGYGYTF
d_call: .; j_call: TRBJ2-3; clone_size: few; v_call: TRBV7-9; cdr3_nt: TGTGCCAGCAGCTTAGTATGGCAGGGGGGGACAGATACGCAGTATTTT; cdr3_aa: CASSLVWQGGTDTQYF
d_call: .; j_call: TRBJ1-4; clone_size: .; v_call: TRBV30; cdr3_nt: TGTGCCTGGACGGGAAATAATGAAAAACTGTTTTTT; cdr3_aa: CAWTGNNEKLFF
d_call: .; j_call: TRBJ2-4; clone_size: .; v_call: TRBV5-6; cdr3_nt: TGTGCCAGCAGCTTGGAACCAGGGGTCTCGTACTTC; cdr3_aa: CASSLEPGVSYF
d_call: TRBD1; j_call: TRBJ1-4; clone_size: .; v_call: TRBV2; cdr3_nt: TGTGCCAGCAGTGAAGGACAGGGGTATGAAAAACTGTTTTTT; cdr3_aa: CASSEGQGYEKLFF
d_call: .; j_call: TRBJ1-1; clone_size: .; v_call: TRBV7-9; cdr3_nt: TGTGCCAGCAGTTGGGAACGGAACACTGAAGCTTTCTTT; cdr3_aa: CASSWERNTEAFF
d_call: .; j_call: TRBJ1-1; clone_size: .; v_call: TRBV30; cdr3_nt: TGTGCCTGGAGTGTAACAACCATCGCCGAAGCTTTCTTT; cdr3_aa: CAWSVTTIAEAFF
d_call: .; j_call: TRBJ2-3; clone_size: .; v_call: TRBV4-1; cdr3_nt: TGCGCCAGCAGCCCCCAGGGTGTGAGCACAGATACGCAGTATTTT; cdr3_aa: CASSPQGVSTDTQYF
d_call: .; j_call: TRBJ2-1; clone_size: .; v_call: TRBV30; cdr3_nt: TGTGCCTGGAGTGCAGGGGCGCGGAAGTACAATGAGCAGTTCTTC; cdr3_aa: CAWSAGARKYNEQFF
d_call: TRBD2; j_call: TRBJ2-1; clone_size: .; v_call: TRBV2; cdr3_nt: TGTGCCAGCCAGCGGGAGGGCAATGAGCAGTTCTTC; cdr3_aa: CASQREGNEQFF
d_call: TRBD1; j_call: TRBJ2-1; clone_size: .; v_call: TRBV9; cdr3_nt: TGTGCCAGCAGCGTCACAGGGGGCTACAATGAGCAGTTCTTC; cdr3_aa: CASSVTGGYNEQFF
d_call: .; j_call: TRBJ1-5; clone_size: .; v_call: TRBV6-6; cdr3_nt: TGTGCCAGCAGGCTAGACCGGACGGCGGTGATTCAGCCCCAGCATTTT; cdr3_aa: CASRLDRTAVIQPQHF
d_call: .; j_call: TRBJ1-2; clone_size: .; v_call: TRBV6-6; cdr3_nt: TGTGCCAGCAGTCCAAATACCGACTATGGCTACACCTTC; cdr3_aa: CASSPNTDYGYTF
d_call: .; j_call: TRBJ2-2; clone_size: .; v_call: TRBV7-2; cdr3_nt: TGTGCCAGCAGCTTATATCTCGGGGAGCTGTTTTTT; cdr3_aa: CASSLYLGELFF
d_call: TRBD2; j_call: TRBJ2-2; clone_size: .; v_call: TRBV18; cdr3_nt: TGTGCCAGCTCACCCATAGCGGGCACACCGAACACCGGGGAGCTGTTTTTT; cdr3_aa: CASSPIAGTPNTGELFF
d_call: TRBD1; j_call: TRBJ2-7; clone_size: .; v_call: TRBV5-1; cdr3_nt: TGCGCCAGCAGCCCCCGGACAGGGAGGTTCTTTCAGCACGAGCAGTACTTC; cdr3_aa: CASSPRTGRFFQHEQYF
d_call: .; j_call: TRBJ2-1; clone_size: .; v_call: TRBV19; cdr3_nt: TGTGCCAGTAGTTTGAAGGCCTACAATGAGCAGTTCTTC; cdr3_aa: CASSLKAYNEQFF
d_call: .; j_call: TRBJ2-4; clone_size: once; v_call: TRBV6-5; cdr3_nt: TGTGCCAGCAGTCCCCCCGGAGGGTTAGGAGACATTCAGTACTTC; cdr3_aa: CASSPPGGLGDIQYF
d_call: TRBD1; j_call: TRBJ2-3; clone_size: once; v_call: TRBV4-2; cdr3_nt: TGTGCCAGCAGCCGAACGGACAGGAGCACAGATACGCAGTATTTT; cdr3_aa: CASSRTDRSTDTQYF
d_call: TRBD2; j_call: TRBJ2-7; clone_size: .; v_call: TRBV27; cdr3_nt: TGTGCCAGCAGACGCTCTCGGGCTAGCGGGATATACGAGCAGTACTTC; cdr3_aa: CASRRSRASGIYEQYF
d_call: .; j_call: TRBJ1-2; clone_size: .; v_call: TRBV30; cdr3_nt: TGTGCCTGGAGTGCTGACAGGCGCTATGGCTACACCTTC; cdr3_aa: CAWSADRRYGYTF
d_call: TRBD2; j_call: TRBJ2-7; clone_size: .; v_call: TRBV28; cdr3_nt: TGTGCCAGCAGTTCTGCGGGGGGAGGCTCCTACGAGCAGTACTTC; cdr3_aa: CASSSAGGGSYEQYF
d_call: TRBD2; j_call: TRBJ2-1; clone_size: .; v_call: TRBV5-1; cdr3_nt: TGCGCCAGCAGCTCCCCCTCCGGGACTAGCGGGAGGAGCTCCTACAATGAGCAGTTCTTC; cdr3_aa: CASSSPSGTSGRSSYNEQFF
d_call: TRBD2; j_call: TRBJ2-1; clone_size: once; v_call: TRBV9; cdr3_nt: TGTGCCAGCAGCGTCCGTGGGAGCGGGAGTCCCAATGAGCAGTTCTTC; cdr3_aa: CASSVRGSGSPNEQFF
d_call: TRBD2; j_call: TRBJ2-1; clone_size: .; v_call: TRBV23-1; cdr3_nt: TGCGCCAGCACCACTAGCGGGGGCTCCTACAATGAGCAGTTCTTC; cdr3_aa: CASTTSGGSYNEQFF
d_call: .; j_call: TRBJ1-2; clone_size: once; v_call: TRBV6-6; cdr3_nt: TGTGCCAGCAGTTACGGAGGCGGCTATGGCTACACCTTC; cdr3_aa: CASSYGGGYGYTF
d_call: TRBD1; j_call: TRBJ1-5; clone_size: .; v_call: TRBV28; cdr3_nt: TGTGCCAGCAGTTGGGACAGGAGGCAGCCCCAGCATTTT; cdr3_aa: CASSWDRRQPQHF
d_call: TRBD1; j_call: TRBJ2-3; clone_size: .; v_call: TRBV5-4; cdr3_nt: TGTGCCAGCAGCTTGGCGGCAGGGGGCGATACGCAGTATTTT; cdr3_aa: CASSLAAGGDTQYF
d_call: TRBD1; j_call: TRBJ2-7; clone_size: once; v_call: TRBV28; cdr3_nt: TGTGCCAGCGGAAGGTTAGGGACAGGGAAATTGTACGAGCAGTACTTC; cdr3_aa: CASGRLGTGKLYEQYF
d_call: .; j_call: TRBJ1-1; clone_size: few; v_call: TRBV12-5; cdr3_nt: TGTGCTAGTGGTTTGCATCCGACGAACACTGAAGCTTTCTTT; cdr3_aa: CASGLHPTNTEAFF
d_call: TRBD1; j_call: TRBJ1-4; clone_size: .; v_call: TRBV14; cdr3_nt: TGTGCCAGCAGCTTACAGGGGGTTACTGGTGAAAAACTGTTTTTT; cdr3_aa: CASSLQGVTGEKLFF
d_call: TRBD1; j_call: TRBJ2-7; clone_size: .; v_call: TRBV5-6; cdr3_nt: TGTGCCAGCAGCTTTCGAAGACAGGGGGCGCGGGAGCAGTACTTC; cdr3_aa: CASSFRRQGAREQYF
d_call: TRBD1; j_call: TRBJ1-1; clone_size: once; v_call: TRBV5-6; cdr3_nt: TGTGCCAGCAGCTTGATACAGGGGCGGATCGGGATCACTGAAGCTTTCTTT; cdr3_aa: CASSLIQGRIGITEAFF
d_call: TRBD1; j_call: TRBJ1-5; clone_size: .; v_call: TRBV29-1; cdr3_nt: TGCAGCGCAGGACAGGTCAATCAGCCCCAGCATTTT; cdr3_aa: CSAGQVNQPQHF